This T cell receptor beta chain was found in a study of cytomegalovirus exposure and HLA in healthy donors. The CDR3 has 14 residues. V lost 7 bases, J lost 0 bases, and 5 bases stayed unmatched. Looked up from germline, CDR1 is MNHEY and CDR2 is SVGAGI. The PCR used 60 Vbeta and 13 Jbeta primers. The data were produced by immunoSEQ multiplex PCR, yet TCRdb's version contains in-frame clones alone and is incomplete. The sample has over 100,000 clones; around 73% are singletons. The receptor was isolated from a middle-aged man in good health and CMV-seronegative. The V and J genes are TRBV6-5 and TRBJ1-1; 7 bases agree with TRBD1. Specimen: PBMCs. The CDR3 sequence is CASNGDSMNTEAFF. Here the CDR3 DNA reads TGTGCCAGCAACGGGGACAGTATGAACACTGAAGCTTTCTTT.